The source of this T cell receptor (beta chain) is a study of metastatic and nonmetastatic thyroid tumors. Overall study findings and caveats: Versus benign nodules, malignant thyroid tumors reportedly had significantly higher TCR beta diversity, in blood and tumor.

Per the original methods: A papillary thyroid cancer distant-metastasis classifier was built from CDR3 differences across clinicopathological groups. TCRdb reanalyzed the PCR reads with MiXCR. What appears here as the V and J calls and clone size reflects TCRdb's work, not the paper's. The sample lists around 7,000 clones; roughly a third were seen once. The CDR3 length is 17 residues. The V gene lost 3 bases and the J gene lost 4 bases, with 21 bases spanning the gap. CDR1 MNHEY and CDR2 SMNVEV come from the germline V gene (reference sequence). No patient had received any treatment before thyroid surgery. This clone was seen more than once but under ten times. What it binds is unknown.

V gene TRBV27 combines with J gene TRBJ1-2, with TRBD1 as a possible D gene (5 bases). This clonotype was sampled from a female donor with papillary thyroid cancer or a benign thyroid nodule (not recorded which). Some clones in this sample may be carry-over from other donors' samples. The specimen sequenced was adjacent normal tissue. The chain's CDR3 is CASSFFGGAEDAYGYTF. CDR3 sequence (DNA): TGTGCCAGCAGTTTCTTTGGAGGGGCGGAAGACGCCTATGGCTACACCTTC.